The 30 T cell receptor beta chains given below trace back to one sample, sequenced in a study of control samples from healthy donors and cancer patients (dated by TCRdb to 2018 to 2020). Libraries were made using the immunoSEQ multiplex PCR assay. What TCRdb holds here is the immuneACCESS table cut down to in-frame rearrangements. Part of the clones is not present; checked against another copy, under half of the missing clones reflect an unresolved V gene, and the others are unexplained. Counted in this sample were about 120,000 clones; about 83% of them appeared once. The ten most abundant clones make up about 12% of the sample. The sample consisted of blood. Source of these receptors: a man aged 25-45 years in good health.

This clone has only one observation. This sequence joins TRBV4-2 and TRBJ1-2, with a possible D match to TRBD1 (5 bases). Trimming shortened V by 1 base and J by 1 base, and 13 bases separated the two germline ends. Germline values: CDR1 LGHNA, CDR2 YNFKEQ. CDR3 length: 16 residues. CDR3 DNA: TGTGCCAGCAGCCAAGGGGCGGGGGGACTTAACTATGGCTACACCTTC. Amino acid sequence: CASSQGAGGLNYGYTF.

The chain carries TRBV6-5 and TRBJ1-1; TRBD1 matches 10 bases. Germline V gene lookup returns CDR1 MNHEY and CDR2 SVGAGI. The J segment lost 3 bases and the V segment lost 7 bases, leaving 5 bases of the junction unmatched. This CDR3 has 14 residues. CDR3 bases: TGTGCCAGCAATCCGGGACAGGGGTACACTGAAGCTTTCTTT. Translating it yields CASNPGQGYTEAFF.

The rearrangement joins TRBV5-6 to TRBJ1-2, with D unresolved. V was shortened by 0 bases and J by 4 bases, with 4 bases between the two germline ends. This CDR3 comprises 12 residues. CDR1 is SGHDT, CDR2 YYEEEE, per germline. CDR3 loop: CASSLVAYGYTF. As DNA, the CDR3 is TGTGCCAGCAGCTTGGTCGCCTATGGCTACACCTTC.

V usage is TRBV29-1 and J usage is TRBJ2-5; 15 bases agree with TRBD2. V lost 3 bases, J lost 4 bases, and 9 bases stayed unmatched. From germline, CDR1 is SQVTM and CDR2 ANQGSEA. The CDR3 is 17 amino acids. The CDR3 nucleotides read TGCAGCGTTGAGCCCCGTGAGGGACTAGCGGGGGGAGAGACCCAGTACTTC. It specifies CSVEPREGLAGGETQYF.

The chain recombines TRBV18 with TRBJ1-1; D is unclear. CDR3 size: 13 residues. V dropped 3 bases and J dropped 3 bases, with 8 bases sitting between them. From germline, CDR1 is KGHSH and CDR2 LQKENI. This chain's CDR3 is CASSPNEDTEAFF. CDR3 nucleotides: TGTGCCAGCTCACCGAACGAGGACACTGAAGCTTTCTTT.

CDR3 amino acids: CASSRDRRQTQYF. Here the CDR3 DNA reads TGTGCCAGCAGCCGGGATAGGAGGCAGACCCAGTACTTC. The genes are TRBV7-3 and TRBJ2-5; D is possibly TRBD2 (5 bases). V gave up 5 bases and J gave up 6 bases, with 13 bases separating them. The CDR3 sequence is 13 residues long. Germline V gives CDR1 SGHTA, CDR2 FQGTGA.

The rearrangement joins TRBV3-1 (or the pseudogene TRBV3-2) to TRBJ2-7, with D possibly matching TRBD2 (6 bases). V was clipped by 2 bases and J by 6 bases, with 17 bases between them. The CDR3 has 15 residues. Germline V CDR1 and CDR2: LGHDT, YNNKEL (reference sequence). This chain's CDR3 is CASSQNSVKGGEQYF. The DNA for the CDR3 is TGTGCCAGCAGCCAAAACAGTGTTAAGGGAGGCGAGCAGTACTTC.

In DNA, the CDR3 is TGCAGCGTAGTGTGGGATGGCTACACCTTC. Amino acid sequence: CSVVWDGYTF. The chain carries TRBV29-1 and TRBJ1-2; no definite D call. There are 10 residues in the CDR3. V lost 6 bases and J 6 bases, leaving 8 bases between the germline ends. In germline, CDR1 is SQVTM, CDR2 ANQGSEA.

This clone showed up just once. This chain joins TRBV7-2 and TRBJ2-7; 9 bases are shared with TRBD1. Germline V gene data show CDR1 as SGHTA and CDR2 as FQGNSA. With 5 bases clipped from V and 6 bases from J, the junction kept 8 bases outside the gene matches. The length of the CDR3 is 14 residues. For the CDR3, the DNA is TGTGCCAGCAGCCCCGGACAGGGGTCGGGCGAGCAGTACTTC. This gives the protein CASSPGQGSGEQYF.

The gene calls are TRBV27 and TRBJ1-6; D is undetermined. Germline CDR1 is MNHEY and CDR2 is SMNVEV (reference sequence). Trimming cost V 0 bases and J 7 bases, with 7 bases left between them. CDR3 length: 14 amino acids. The DNA of the CDR3 is TGTGCCAGCAGTTTATCAGTGTTAAATTCACCCCTCCACTTT. It codes for CASSLSVLNSPLHF.

CDR3 sequence: CASSSGQGNTGELFF. CDR3 in DNA: TGTGCCAGCAGCTCCGGACAGGGAAACACCGGGGAGCTGTTTTTT. The V and J genes are TRBV7-9 and TRBJ2-2; 8 bases are shared with TRBD1. The CDR3 length is 15 residues. In germline, CDR1 is SEHNR, CDR2 FQNEAQ (reference sequence). Trimming removed 4 bases from V and 2 bases from J; junction bases left unmatched: 3.

The chain employs TRBV29-1 and TRBJ1-2, with D unclear. From germline, CDR1 is SQVTM and CDR2 ANQGSEA. Trimming took 4 bases from V and 0 from J, leaving 6 bases between them. The CDR3 consists of 12 residues. CDR3 nucleotide sequence: TGCAGCGTTGCTCAGGCTAACTATGGCTACACCTTC. This sequence encodes CSVAQANYGYTF.

V gene TRBV19 combines with J gene TRBJ2-7; 10 nucleotides agree with TRBD2. Germline loops: CDR1 LNHDA, CDR2 SQIVND (reference sequence). Trimming removed 4 bases from V and 3 bases from J; junction bases left unmatched: 3. The length of the CDR3 is 14 residues. CDR3 sequence: CASSKTSGDYEQYF. As DNA, the CDR3 is TGTGCCAGTAGTAAAACTAGCGGGGACTACGAGCAGTACTTC. The whole variable domain, remainder taken from reference TRBV19 and TRBJ2-7, is DGGITQSPKYLFRKEGQNVTLSCEQNLNHDAMYWYRQDPGQGLRLIYYSQIVNDFQKGDIAEGYSVSREKKESFPLTVTSAQKNPTAFYLCASSKTSGDYEQYFGPGTRLTVT.

CDR3 amino acids: CASSQGQSPYEQYF. In nucleotides, the CDR3 is TGTGCCAGCAGTCAAGGACAGAGCCCCTACGAGCAGTACTTC. This rearrangement joins TRBV13 to TRBJ2-7, with D maybe TRBD1 (6 bases). The ends were cut back, 6 bases at V and 2 bases at J, with 14 bases in the middle. Germline V gene lookup returns CDR1 PRHDT and CDR2 FYEKMQ (reference sequence). The CDR3 extends over 14 amino acids.

CDR3 sequence (DNA): TGTGCCTGGAGTCCCAGCAGAGACTATAGCAATCAGCCCCAGCATTTT. This encodes CAWSPSRDYSNQPQHF. This rearrangement joins TRBV30 to TRBJ1-5; D uncertain. This CDR3 has 16 amino acids. Germline-derived CDR1 and CDR2 are GTSNPN and SVGIG (reference sequence). Trimming removed 2 bases from V and 0 bases from J, with 14 bases in between. Looking up the rest from reference TRBV30 and TRBJ1-5 gives the full variable domain: SQTIHQWPATLVQPVGSPLSLECTVEGTSNPNLYWYRQAAGRGLQLLFYSVGIGQISSEVPQNLSASRPQDRQFILSSKKLLLSDSGFYLCAWSPSRDYSNQPQHFGDGTRLSIL.

As concerns this clone: One end of the junction fails to match germline, which may point to a read error. The rearrangement links TRBV3-1 (or the pseudogene TRBV3-2) to TRBJ1-1; D is undetermined. The CDR3 has 15 residues. Germline CDR1 is LGHDT and CDR2 is YNNKEL (reference sequence). The CDR3 is CASRQDEVAGSEAFF. CDR3 nucleotide sequence: TGTGCCAGCAGACAAGATGAGGTGGCCGGGTCGGAAGCTTTCTTT.

The J gene is TRBJ1-5, the V gene TRBV10-1; D is possibly TRBD1 (6 bases). The germline V gene encodes CDR1 WNHNN and CDR2 SYGVQD (reference sequence). CDR3 length: 14 residues. The V end was cut by 0 bases, the J end by 9 bases, with 12 bases between. The CDR3 DNA sequence: TGCGCCAGCAGTGAGTCGCCCGGACAGATGCCCCAGCATTTT. It yields the protein CASSESPGQMPQHF.

This rearrangement joins TRBV2 to TRBJ1-2, with no clear D. V was clipped by 5 bases and J by 1 base, with 14 bases between them. This CDR3 contains 15 residues. Germline assignment: CDR1 SNHLY and CDR2 FYNNEI. The CDR3 protein is CASSPARGVNYGYTF. The CDR3 nucleotides are TGTGCCAGCAGTCCGGCGAGAGGAGTTAACTATGGCTACACCTTC.

V gene TRBV12-3 or TRBV12-4 combines with J gene TRBJ1-5, with 8 bases identical to TRBD1. The CDR3 contains 13 residues. Trimming took 5 bases from V and 9 from J; bases not matched to a gene: 6. CDR3 in DNA: TGTGCCAGCAGTCGGACAGGGAGGTTGCCCCAGCATTTT. Residues: CASSRTGRLPQHF.

This clone was counted at least ten times. V is TRBV19 and J is TRBJ2-7, with unresolved D. This CDR3 is 14 amino acids long. Germline CDR1 reads LNHDA; CDR2 reads SQIVND (reference sequence). Trimming took 5 bases from V and 6 from J, leaving 17 bases between them. DNA for the CDR3: TGTGCCAGTAGTCGGACCCTGGTCAGCTCCGAGCAGTACTTC. It translates to CASSRTLVSSEQYF.

The V call is TRBV12-5, the J call TRBJ1-5; D is possibly TRBD1 (6 bases). The germline V gene encodes CDR1 LGHNT and CDR2 FRNRAP. The CDR3 contains 14 residues. V was pared by 7 bases and J by 2 bases, with 12 bases between. The CDR3 DNA follows: TGTGCTAGTGCTCCAGGGGTGGGCAATCAGCCCCAGCATTTT. This translates into CASAPGVGNQPQHF.

In this sample, this clone turned up a few times. The rearrangement uses TRBV5-3 and TRBJ2-3, with D unresolved. TRBV5-3 carries the ORF label, with uncertain function. Trimming pared 1 base from V and 1 base from J, leaving 10 bases between. This CDR3 has 15 residues. The CDR3: CARSLSLARTDTQYF. DNA for the CDR3: TGTGCCAGAAGCTTGTCCCTCGCTCGCACAGATACGCAGTATTTT.

This sequence joins TRBV18 and TRBJ2-5, with 11 bases that match TRBD2. This CDR3 has 16 amino acids. The V segment lost 3 bases and the J segment 1 base; nucleotides outside the gene matches: 4. Germline lookup yields CDR1 KGHSH and CDR2 LQKENI. The CDR3 DNA sequence: TGTGCCAGCTCACCGCCTAGCGGGGGGCTCCAAGAGACCCAGTACTTC. Its protein product is CASSPPSGGLQETQYF.

This sequence joins TRBV11-1 and TRBJ2-1; D is unclear. Germline CDR1 is SGHAT and CDR2 is FQDESV (reference sequence). V was cut by 8 bases and J by 2 bases, with 10 bases left in between. The CDR3 sequence is 13 residues long. CDR3 in DNA: TGTGCCAGCGGCACGGACCCCTACAATGAGCAGTTCTTC. Translation gives CASGTDPYNEQFF.

This rearrangement joins TRBV12-3 or TRBV12-4 to TRBJ1-1; D unresolved. The CDR3 has 13 amino acids. V lost 5 bases and J 5 bases, leaving 12 bases between the germline ends. The CDR3 loop reads CASSPVSGTEAFF. The CDR3 DNA reads as TGTGCCAGCAGTCCTGTAAGTGGAACTGAAGCTTTCTTT.

This chain uses TRBV28 with TRBJ1-2; D possibly corresponds to TRBD1 (6 bases). In germline, CDR1 is MDHEN, CDR2 SYDVKM. V shed 2 bases and J shed 1 base, with 11 bases lying between them. This CDR3 comprises 15 residues. The CDR3 DNA reads as TGTGCCAGCAGTTTAGAGCAGGGGATTAACTATGGCTACACCTTC. This sequence encodes CASSLEQGINYGYTF.

The table lists this clone with a count of one. The chain has TRBV7-6 and TRBJ1-5; possibly TRBD1 for D (5 bases). Germline lookup yields CDR1 SGHVS and CDR2 FNYEAQ. V was trimmed by 1 base and J by 4 bases, leaving 11 bases between them. This CDR3 is built from 15 residues. In nucleotides, the CDR3 is TGTGCCAGCAGCTTAGAACCAGGGCCTAATCAGCCCCAGCATTTT. Its translation: CASSLEPGPNQPQHF.

This sequence joins TRBV11-3 and TRBJ2-7, with 7 nucleotides matching TRBD1. Germline loops: CDR1 SGHNT, CDR2 YENEEA. There are 18 residues in the CDR3. The V segment lost 5 bases and the J segment 7 bases; nucleotides outside the gene matches: 23. The CDR3 DNA sequence: TGTGCCAGCAGCCCCCCGAGCCAACGGGACAGCCTATCGAAAGAGCAGTACTTC. As protein: CASSPPSQRDSLSKEQYF.

This clone was counted between two and nine times. This CDR3 is CASSLSSEAFF. Here the CDR3 DNA reads TGTGCCAGCAGCTTGTCTTCTGAAGCTTTCTTT. The chain has TRBV5-4 and TRBJ1-1, with D uncertain. This CDR3 is built from 11 residues. Per the germline V gene, CDR1 is SGHNT and CDR2 is YYREEE (reference sequence). The V end lost 1 base, the J end lost 6 bases, and 4 bases lay between the germline ends.

In regard to this clone: The sample carries other DNA sequences with the same CDR3. This rearrangement joins TRBV10-3 to TRBJ1-2; the D is unclear. The CDR3 totals 12 residues. With 0 bases removed from V and 8 bases from J, the gap between germline ends came to 7 bases. Germline V gene lookup returns CDR1 ENHRY and CDR2 SYGVKD. Here the CDR3 DNA reads TGTGCCATCAGTGAGTCGGAAGGCGGCTACACCTTC. Amino acid sequence: CAISESEGGYTF.